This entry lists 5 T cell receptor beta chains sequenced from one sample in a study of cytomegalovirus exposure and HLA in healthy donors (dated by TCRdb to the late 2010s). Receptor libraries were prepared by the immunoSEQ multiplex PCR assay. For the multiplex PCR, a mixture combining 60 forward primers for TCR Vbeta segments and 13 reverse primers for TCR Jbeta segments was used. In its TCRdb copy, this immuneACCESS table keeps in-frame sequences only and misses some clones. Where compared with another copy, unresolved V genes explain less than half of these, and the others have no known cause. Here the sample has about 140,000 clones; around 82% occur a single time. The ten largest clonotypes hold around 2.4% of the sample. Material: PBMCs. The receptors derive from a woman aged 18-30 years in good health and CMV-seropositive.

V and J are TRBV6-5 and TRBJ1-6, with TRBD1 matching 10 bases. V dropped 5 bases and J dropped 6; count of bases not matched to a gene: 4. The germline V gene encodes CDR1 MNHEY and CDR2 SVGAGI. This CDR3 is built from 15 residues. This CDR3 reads CASSGGQGVNSPLHF. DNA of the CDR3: TGTGCCAGCAGTGGAGGACAGGGGGTTAATTCACCCCTCCACTTT.

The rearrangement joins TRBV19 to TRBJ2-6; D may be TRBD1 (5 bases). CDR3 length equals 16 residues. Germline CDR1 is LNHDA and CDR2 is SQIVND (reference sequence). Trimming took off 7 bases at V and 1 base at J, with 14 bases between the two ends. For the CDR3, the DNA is TGTGCCAGTATGAACGCCAGGGTGTCTGGGGCCAACGTCCTGACTTTC. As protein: CASMNARVSGANVLTF.

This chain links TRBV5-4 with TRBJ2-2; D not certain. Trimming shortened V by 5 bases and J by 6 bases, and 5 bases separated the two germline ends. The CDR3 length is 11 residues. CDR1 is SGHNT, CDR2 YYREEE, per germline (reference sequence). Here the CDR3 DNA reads TGTGCCAGCAGTCTAGCCGGGGAGCTGTTTTTT. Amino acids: CASSLAGELFF.

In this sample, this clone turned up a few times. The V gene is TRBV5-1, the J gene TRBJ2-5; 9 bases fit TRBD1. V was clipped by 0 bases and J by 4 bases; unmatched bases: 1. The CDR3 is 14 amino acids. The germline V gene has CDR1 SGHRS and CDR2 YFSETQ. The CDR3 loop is CASSLDRGRETQYF. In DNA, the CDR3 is TGCGCCAGCAGCTTGGACAGGGGGCGAGAGACCCAGTACTTC. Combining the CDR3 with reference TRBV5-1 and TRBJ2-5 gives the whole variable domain KAGVTQTPRYLIKTRGQQVTLSCSPISGHRSVSWYQQTPGQGLQFLFEYFSETQRNKGNFPGRFSGRQFSNSRSEMNVSTLELGDSALYLCASSLDRGRETQYFGPGTRLLVL.

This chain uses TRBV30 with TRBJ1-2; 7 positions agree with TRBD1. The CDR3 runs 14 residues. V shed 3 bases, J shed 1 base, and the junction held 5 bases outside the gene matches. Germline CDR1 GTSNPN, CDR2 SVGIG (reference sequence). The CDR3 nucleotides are TGTGCCTGGAGGACGGGACAGCTTAACTATGGCTACACCTTC. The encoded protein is CAWRTGQLNYGYTF. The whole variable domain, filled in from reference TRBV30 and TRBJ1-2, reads SQTIHQWPATLVQPVGSPLSLECTVEGTSNPNLYWYRQAAGRGLQLLFYSVGIGQISSEVPQNLSASRPQDRQFILSSKKLLLSDSGFYLCAWRTGQLNYGYTFGSGTRLTVV.